Shown below are 21 T cell receptor beta chains from a single sample sequenced in a study of blood T cell repertoires in COVID-19. Sequenced by immunoSEQ multiplex PCR; TCRdb stores in-frame clones only, minus some. In the table there are about 110,000 clones, about 70% of which are singletons. Sequenced material: peripheral blood. The receptors stem from a human donor with acute or convalescent COVID-19. The donor label of this sample is uncertain.

A single count supports this clone. The chain recombines TRBV15 with TRBJ1-2; D perhaps matches TRBD1 (6 bases). The V and J ends lost 5 bases and 8 bases respectively, with 18 bases between them. Germline-derived CDR1 and CDR2 are LNHNV and YYDKDF (reference sequence). CDR3 length: 14 amino acids. CDR3 sequence reads: CATSSPGADGGYTF. CDR3 bases: TGTGCCACCAGCTCCCCAGGGGCCGACGGCGGCTACACCTTC.

This chain links TRBV7-2 with TRBJ2-5, with 8 bases matching TRBD2. CDR1 and CDR2 from the germline V gene are SGHTA and FQGNSA. The CDR3 consists of 14 residues. Trimming removed 4 bases from V and 3 bases from J; junction bases left unmatched: 4. The CDR3, as DNA: TGTGCCAGCAGCTCCTATAGCGGGGAAGAGACCCAGTACTTC. It is translated as CASSSYSGEETQYF.

This rearrangement joins TRBV29-1 to TRBJ2-3; 8 bases map to TRBD1. J lost 0 bases, V lost 8 bases, and 4 bases had no gene match. There are 13 residues in the CDR3. CDR1 and CDR2 (germline): SQVTM, ANQGSEA. The CDR3 DNA reads TGCAGCATGACAGGGGACAGCACAGATACGCAGTATTTT. Translated, it gives CSMTGDSTDTQYF.

The chain uses TRBV2 and TRBJ2-1, with TRBD2 identical over 7 bases. CDR1 is SNHLY and CDR2 is FYNNEI in the germline V gene. This CDR3 is 17 amino acids long. V lost 3 bases and J lost 2; bases outside the gene matches: 10. The chain's CDR3 is CASSEIGRVSAYNEQFF. The CDR3 nucleotides are TGTGCCAGCAGTGAGATAGGGAGGGTATCGGCCTACAATGAGCAGTTCTTC.

This clone is a singleton in its sample. The chain uses TRBV2 and TRBJ1-2; TRBD1 aligns across 7 bases. V lost 7 bases, J lost 4 bases, and 3 bases stayed unmatched. CDR3 size: 12 residues. The germline gives CDR1 SNHLY, CDR2 FYNNEI. CDR3 loop: CASKAGGYGYTF. The DNA for the CDR3 is TGTGCCAGCAAGGCAGGGGGCTATGGCTACACCTTC. Variable domain in full (rest from reference TRBV2 and TRBJ1-2): EPEVTQTPSHQVTQMGQEVILRCVPISNHLYFYWYRQILGQKVEFLVSFYNNEISEKSEIFDDQFSVERPDGSNFTLKIRSTKLEDSAMYFCASKAGGYGYTFGSGTRLTVV.

The count of this clone is one. This rearrangement joins TRBV19 to TRBJ1-5, with 9 bases lining up with TRBD1. The J segment lost 9 bases and the V segment lost 4 bases, leaving 7 bases of the junction unmatched. The CDR3 contains 14 residues. CDR1 LNHDA and CDR2 SQIVND come from the germline V gene (reference sequence). CDR3 nucleotides: TGTGCCAGTAGTACACAGGGGGCCCTTGGGCCCCAGCATTTT. Encoded protein: CASSTQGALGPQHF.

This clone was observed a single time. V usage is TRBV4-2 and J usage is TRBJ2-3; a weak D match, TRBD1 (5 bases). With 0 bases removed from V and 6 bases from J, the gap between germline ends came to 10 bases. Germline CDR1 is LGHNA and CDR2 is YNFKEQ. This CDR3 comprises 14 residues. The CDR3 DNA reads TGTGCCAGCAGCCAAGATAGGGGCATGGATACGCAGTATTTT. Encoded protein: CASSQDRGMDTQYF.

V and J are TRBV29-1 and TRBJ1-5, with 9 bases aligning to TRBD1. After removal of 4 bases from V and 6 bases from J, the junction contained 4 bases not matched to a gene. The germline gives CDR1 SQVTM, CDR2 ANQGSEA. The CDR3 runs 13 residues. The CDR3 DNA reads TGCAGCGTTGGACCGGGACAGGGTCAGCCCCAGCATTTT. Translation: CSVGPGQGQPQHF.

The CDR3 sequence is CASSSSMNTEAFF. In DNA form, the CDR3 reads TGCGCCAGCAGCTCATCCATGAACACTGAAGCTTTCTTT. V is TRBV4-1 and J is TRBJ1-1; D is unclear. Trimming took off 5 bases at V and 0 bases at J, with 7 bases between the two ends. This CDR3 is built from 13 residues. The germline CDR1 and CDR2 sequences are MGHRA and YSYEKL.

J is TRBJ1-5 and V is TRBV30, with D maybe TRBD1 (5 bases). Trimming cost V 0 bases and J 7 bases, with 13 bases left between them. The CDR3 extends over 14 amino acids. Germline values: CDR1 GTSNPN, CDR2 SVGIG (reference sequence). The CDR3 reads CAWSVVGVGQPQHF. In nucleotides, the CDR3 is TGTGCCTGGAGTGTAGTAGGGGTAGGACAGCCCCAGCATTTT. The full variable domain, in which reference TRBV30 and TRBJ1-5 provide the parts outside the CDR3, is SQTIHQWPATLVQPVGSPLSLECTVEGTSNPNLYWYRQAAGRGLQLLFYSVGIGQISSEVPQNLSASRPQDRQFILSSKKLLLSDSGFYLCAWSVVGVGQPQHFGDGTRLSIL.

The genes are TRBV6-6 and TRBJ1-6, with D possibly TRBD1 on 6 matching bases. This CDR3 is built from 16 residues. V lost 4 bases and J 7 bases, leaving 17 bases between the germline ends. Germline-derived CDR1 and CDR2 are MNHNY and SVGAGI (reference sequence). The CDR3 protein is CASSSGPTGNNSPLHF. DNA of the CDR3: TGTGCCAGCAGTTCGGGCCCCACAGGGAACAATTCACCCCTCCACTTT.

The chain recombines TRBV10-3 with TRBJ1-5, with 7 bases lining up with TRBD1. CDR3 length: 16 residues. Trimming cost V 7 bases and J 6 bases; bases outside gene matches: 15. The germline CDR1 and CDR2 sequences are ENHRY and SYGVKD. CDR3 DNA: TGTGCCATCAAATCCGGGACAGACCCTGCCGGTCAGCCCCAGCATTTT. Translating gives CAIKSGTDPAGQPQHF.

This clone was found once. CDR3 loop: CASALTGGYGGTQYF. The CDR3 coding sequence is TGTGCCAGTGCTTTAACAGGGGGTTATGGTGGTACGCAGTATTTT. The chain employs TRBV27 and TRBJ2-3; TRBD1 matches 8 bases. The germline CDR1 and CDR2 sequences are MNHEY and SMNVEV (reference sequence). V gave up 9 bases and J gave up 8 bases; unmatched junction bases: 16. CDR3 size: 15 residues.

V gene TRBV11-2 combines with J gene TRBJ2-1; a weak D match, TRBD2 (7 bases). CDR3 size: 17 residues. V dropped 1 base and J dropped 0 bases, with 13 bases sitting between them. CDR1 is SGHAT and CDR2 is FQNNGV in the germline V gene. CDR3 coding DNA: TGTGCCAGCAGCTTAGGGGGGGGGCGGATCTCCTACAATGAGCAGTTCTTC. Its protein is CASSLGGGRISYNEQFF.

The chain uses TRBV28 and TRBJ2-2; D is possibly TRBD2 (7 bases). CDR1 is MDHEN and CDR2 is SYDVKM in the germline V gene. V lost 11 bases to trimming and J lost 5 bases, with 15 bases between them. The CDR3 length is 13 residues. CDR3 sequence (DNA): TGTGCCGCAGGAGGGGGGGTTACCGGGGAGCTGTTTTTT. Translated: CAAGGGVTGELFF.

The chain employs TRBV28 and TRBJ2-2; D remains ambiguous. Germline loops: CDR1 MDHEN, CDR2 SYDVKM. V lost 6 bases to trimming and J lost 9 bases, with 11 bases between them. The CDR3 is 12 amino acids. CDR3 sequence: CASSPELRELFF. The CDR3 region has the DNA TGTGCCAGCAGCCCCGAGCTCCGGGAGCTGTTTTTT. The full variable domain, in which reference TRBV28 and TRBJ2-2 provide the parts outside the CDR3, is DVKVTQSSRYLVKRTGEKVFLECVQDMDHENMFWYRQDPGLGLRLIYFSYDVKMKEKGDIPEGYSVSREKKERFSLILESASTNQTSMYLCASSPELRELFFGEGSRLTVL.

The V and J genes are TRBV14 and TRBJ1-2; TRBD1 agrees at 7 bases. The CDR3 spans 16 residues. The trim removed 5 bases at V and 4 bases at J, leaving 13 bases unmatched. Germline CDR1 and CDR2: SGHDN and FVKESK. The CDR3 here is CASSRNHRGGGYGYTF. DNA of the CDR3: TGTGCCAGCAGCAGAAATCACAGGGGTGGTGGCTATGGCTACACCTTC.

This chain links TRBV7-3 with TRBJ2-3; D may be TRBD2 (7 bases). V lost 2 bases, J lost 6 bases, and 21 bases lay in between. The CDR3 is 17 amino acids. Germline V gene data show CDR1 as SGHTA and CDR2 as FQGTGA. The CDR3 protein is CASSLGWGGRIWDTQYF. Written as DNA, the CDR3 is TGTGCCAGCAGCTTAGGGTGGGGGGGCCGGATATGGGATACGCAGTATTTT.

In its sample, this clone was seen a few times. This sequence joins TRBV28 and TRBJ1-2, with TRBD1 matching 8 bases. Germline lookup yields CDR1 MDHEN and CDR2 SYDVKM. The CDR3 totals 17 residues. V was clipped by 4 bases and J by 7 bases; unmatched bases: 17. CDR3 coding DNA: TGTGCCAGCAGTTCCCACCTCTCCCCGGACAGGGAGTTTGGCTACACCTTC. It codes for CASSSHLSPDREFGYTF.

This clone turned up a few times. The rearrangement uses TRBV19 and TRBJ1-3; unclear D gene. The length of the CDR3 is 14 residues. Trimming removed 4 bases at V and 3 bases at J, with 10 bases between. Germline assignment: CDR1 LNHDA and CDR2 SQIVND (reference sequence). The CDR3: CASSTTQHGNTIYF. The DNA for the CDR3 is TGTGCCAGTAGTACAACACAGCATGGAAACACCATATATTTT.

The chain uses TRBV9 and TRBJ2-5, with a possible D match to TRBD2 (7 bases). Germline assignment: CDR1 SGDLS and CDR2 YYNGEE. V was clipped by 1 base and J by 4 bases, with 14 bases between them. CDR3 size: 15 residues. Here the CDR3 DNA reads TGTGCCAGCAGCGTACTTACAGGGAGGGGAGAGACCCAGTACTTC. It translates to CASSVLTGRGETQYF.